This T cell receptor beta chain was documented in a study of T cells in Graves' hyperthyroidism and ophthalmopathy. The J segment lost 7 bases and the V segment lost 5 bases, leaving 8 bases of the junction unmatched. The CDR3 sequence is 13 residues long. Germline CDR1 reads SGHRS; CDR2 reads YFSETQ. Using RNA transcripts as the source, TCR beta CDR3 regions were amplified. First-round RT-PCR of the TCR CDR3 relied on the HTBI primer set. TCRdb reprocessed the multiplex PCR reads with MiXCR, giving one entry per CDR3 protein. The data hold approximately 720,000 distinct CDR3 sequences, with about 19% observed a single time. The authors obtained PBMCs from 10 ml of fresh peripheral blood. This clonotype was seen at least ten times.

The gene calls are TRBV5-1 and TRBJ1-1, with 7 bases that match TRBD1. This clonotype originated in a woman aged 50 to 60 with Graves' hyperthyroidism that later progressed to Graves' ophthalmopathy. Sequencing input: blood. CDR3 amino acids: CASSLQGTFEAFF. The CDR3 region has the DNA TGCGCCAGCAGTTTACAGGGGACGTTTGAAGCTTTCTTT. The complete variable domain, with remaining parts taken from reference TRBV5-1 and TRBJ1-1, reads KAGVTQTPRYLIKTRGQQVTLSCSPISGHRSVSWYQQTPGQGLQFLFEYFSETQRNKGNFPGRFSGRQFSNSRSEMNVSTLELGDSALYLCASSLQGTFEAFFGQGTRLTVV.